These 14 T cell receptor beta chains were all obtained from the same sample, sequenced in a study of blood T cell repertoires in COVID-19. TCRdb's table, derived via immunoSEQ multiplex PCR, lists solely in-frame clones and lacks some. This table has roughly 250,000 clones, about 91% appearing once. Sequencing was carried out using PBMCs or T cells enriched from blood (not recorded which). These receptors all stem from a woman in her thirties or forties with acute COVID-19.

The gene calls are TRBV18 and TRBJ2-3; TRBD2 matches 11 bases. This CDR3 spans 15 amino acids. V lost 2 bases to trimming and J lost 4 bases; unmatched junction nucleotides: 2. Germline V lookup: CDR1 KGHSH, CDR2 LQKENI. The DNA of the CDR3 is TGTGCCAGCTCACCAGTAGCGGGAGGGTCAGATACGCAGTATTTT. This translates into CASSPVAGGSDTQYF. Using reference TRBV18 and TRBJ2-3 for the parts outside the CDR3, the full variable domain is NAGVMQNPRHLVRRRGQEARLRCSPMKGHSHVYWYRQLPEEGLKFMVYLQKENIIDESGMPKERFSAEFPKEGPSILRIQQVVRGDSAAYFCASSPVAGGSDTQYFGPGTRLTVL.

This chain connects TRBV7-9 to TRBJ1-2; 7 bases agree with TRBD1. V was clipped by 1 base and J by 4 bases; unmatched bases: 6. Germline V gene data show CDR1 as SEHNR and CDR2 as FQNEAQ (reference sequence). There are 15 residues in the CDR3. The CDR3 sequence is CASSLEQGRRYGYTF. CDR3 DNA sequence: TGTGCCAGCAGCTTAGAACAGGGGCGACGCTATGGCTACACCTTC.

In this sample, this clone turned up once. The genes are TRBV30 and TRBJ1-4, with D possibly TRBD1 on 5 matching bases. The CDR3 consists of 13 residues. Between the trimmed V and J ends, which lost 4 bases and 4 bases, there was a span of 10 bases. CDR1 and CDR2 from the germline V gene are GTSNPN and SVGIG (reference sequence). In DNA form, the CDR3 reads TGTGCCTGGACCCCGGGGGATAATGAAAAACTGTTTTTT. Translated: CAWTPGDNEKLFF.

The chain is built from TRBV12-3 or TRBV12-4 and TRBJ1-1, with TRBD1 as a possible D gene (6 bases). Trimming took 2 bases from V and 9 from J, leaving 13 bases between them. The length of the CDR3 is 13 residues. The CDR3, as DNA: TGTGCCAGCAGTTTAAGGGACACTTCAAAAGCTTTCTTT. Amino acid sequence: CASSLRDTSKAFF.

The rearrangement joins TRBV27 to TRBJ1-1, with 8 bases lining up with TRBD1. Germline V gene data show CDR1 as MNHEY and CDR2 as SMNVEV (reference sequence). The CDR3 has 15 amino acids. The V gene end was trimmed by 3 bases and the J gene end by 8 bases; junction bases not matched to a gene: 11. CDR3 sequence (DNA): TGTGCCAGCAGTTTGTGGACAGGGCGGGTCACCGAAGCTTTCTTT. Translation: CASSLWTGRVTEAFF.

The rearrangement uses TRBV7-9 and TRBJ2-3, with 13 positions matching TRBD2. Germline loops: CDR1 SEHNR, CDR2 FQNEAQ (reference sequence). This CDR3 comprises 17 residues. J gave up 2 bases and V 5 bases, and 7 bases lay outside the gene matches. CDR3 in amino acids: CASSGRTSGSYTDTQYF. The CDR3 nucleotides are TGTGCCAGCAGCGGACGGACTAGCGGGAGTTACACAGATACGCAGTATTTT.

CDR3: CASKFGRSVDTQYF. In DNA, the CDR3 is TGTGCCAGTAAATTCGGGAGGTCCGTAGATACGCAGTATTTT. The chain recombines TRBV19 with TRBJ2-3, with 7 nucleotides matching TRBD2. Germline trimming cut 7 bases from V and 5 bases from J; bases unmatched to any gene: 9. The CDR3 totals 14 residues. Germline loops: CDR1 LNHDA, CDR2 SQIVND (reference sequence).

This chain joins TRBV27 and TRBJ2-7; possibly TRBD2 for D (5 bases). CDR3 length: 14 residues. Between the trimmed V and J ends, which lost 0 bases and 9 bases, there was a span of 15 bases. In germline, CDR1 is MNHEY, CDR2 SMNVEV (reference sequence). In DNA form, the CDR3 reads TGTGCCAGCAGTTTATCTCCGCTGGAGGCATGGCAGTACTTC. Translation gives CASSLSPLEAWQYF.

The chain recombines TRBV18 with TRBJ1-5; D is unclear. The germline V gene encodes CDR1 KGHSH and CDR2 LQKENI. The germline V and J ends were trimmed by 3 bases and 2 bases, with 14 bases remaining between them. This CDR3 is 16 amino acids long. The CDR3 region has the DNA TGTGCCAGCTCACCTGAGGGTGTGATGGGCAATCAGCCCCAGCATTTT. It encodes CASSPEGVMGNQPQHF. The whole variable domain, filled in from reference TRBV18 and TRBJ1-5, reads NAGVMQNPRHLVRRRGQEARLRCSPMKGHSHVYWYRQLPEEGLKFMVYLQKENIIDESGMPKERFSAEFPKEGPSILRIQQVVRGDSAAYFCASSPEGVMGNQPQHFGDGTRLSIL.

The V gene is TRBV5-1, the J gene TRBJ2-1; D possibly corresponds to TRBD2 (6 bases). The germline V gene has CDR1 SGHRS and CDR2 YFSETQ. The CDR3 extends over 12 amino acids. V was trimmed by 0 bases and J by 14 bases, leaving 12 bases between them. The CDR3 loop is CASSLGLVIEFF. The DNA of the CDR3 is TGCGCCAGCAGCTTGGGACTAGTCATTGAGTTCTTC. The full variable domain, completed using reference TRBV5-1 and TRBJ2-1, is KAGVTQTPRYLIKTRGQQVTLSCSPISGHRSVSWYQQTPGQGLQFLFEYFSETQRNKGNFPGRFSGRQFSNSRSEMNVSTLELGDSALYLCASSLGLVIEFFGPGTRLTVL.

A note on this clone: This specimen includes other DNA sequences encoding the same CDR3. The rearrangement links TRBV5-1 to TRBJ1-4; TRBD1 matches 8 bases. CDR1 SGHRS and CDR2 YFSETQ come from the germline V gene. The V gene end was trimmed by 0 bases and the J gene end by 5 bases; junction bases not matched to a gene: 3. The CDR3 sequence is 15 residues long. CDR3: CASSLGGTGNEKLFF. The CDR3 DNA sequence: TGCGCCAGCAGCTTGGGGGGGACAGGCAATGAAAAACTGTTTTTT.

The chain is built from TRBV3-1 (or the pseudogene TRBV3-2) and TRBJ2-7; no reliable D call. Germline CDR1 LGHDT, CDR2 YNNKEL (reference sequence). This CDR3 is built from 15 residues. V lost 4 bases and J 3 bases, leaving 16 bases between the germline ends. The CDR3 region has the DNA TGTGCCAGCAGCCTCACCGACTTACGAGACTACGAGCAGTACGTC. Translating it yields CASSLTDLRDYEQYV.

The chain couples TRBV24-1 to TRBJ1-1; 7 nucleotides align to TRBD1. The CDR3 spans 12 residues. CDR1 is KGHDR and CDR2 is SFDVKD in the germline V gene. V was pared by 2 bases and J by 8 bases, with 1 base of the junction left unmatched. The CDR3 region is CATSDSDREAFF. The DNA of the CDR3 is TGTGCCACCAGTGATTCGGACAGGGAAGCTTTCTTT.

This clone was seen once. The CDR3: CASSPGTDTQYF. CDR3 sequence (DNA): TGTGCCAGCTCACCCGGGACAGATACGCAGTATTTT. The chain joins TRBV18 to TRBJ2-3; D not resolved. Germline-derived CDR1 and CDR2 are KGHSH and LQKENI. Trimming removed 3 bases from V and 3 bases from J, with 4 bases in between. CDR3 size: 12 residues.